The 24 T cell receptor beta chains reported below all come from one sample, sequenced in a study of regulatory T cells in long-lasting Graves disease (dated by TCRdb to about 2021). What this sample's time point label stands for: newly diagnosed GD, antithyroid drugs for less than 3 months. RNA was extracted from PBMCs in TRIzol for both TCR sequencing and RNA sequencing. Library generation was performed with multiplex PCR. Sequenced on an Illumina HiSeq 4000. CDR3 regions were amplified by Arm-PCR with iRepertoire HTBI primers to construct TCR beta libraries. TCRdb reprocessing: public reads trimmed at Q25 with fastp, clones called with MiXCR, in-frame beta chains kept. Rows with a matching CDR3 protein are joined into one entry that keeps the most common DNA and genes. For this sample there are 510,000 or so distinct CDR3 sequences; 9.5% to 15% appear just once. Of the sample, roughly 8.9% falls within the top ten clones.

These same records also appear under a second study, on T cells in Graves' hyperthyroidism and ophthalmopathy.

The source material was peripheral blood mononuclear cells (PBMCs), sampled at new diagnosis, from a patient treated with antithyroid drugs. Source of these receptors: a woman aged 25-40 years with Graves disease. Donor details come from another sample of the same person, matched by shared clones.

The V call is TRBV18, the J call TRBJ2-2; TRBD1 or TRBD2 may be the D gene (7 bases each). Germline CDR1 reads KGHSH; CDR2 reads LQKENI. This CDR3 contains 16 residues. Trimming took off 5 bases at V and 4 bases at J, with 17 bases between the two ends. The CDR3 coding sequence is TGTGCCAGCTCATCAGCGGGGAAGGGGGCCACCGGGGAGCTGTTTTTT. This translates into CASSSAGKGATGELFF.

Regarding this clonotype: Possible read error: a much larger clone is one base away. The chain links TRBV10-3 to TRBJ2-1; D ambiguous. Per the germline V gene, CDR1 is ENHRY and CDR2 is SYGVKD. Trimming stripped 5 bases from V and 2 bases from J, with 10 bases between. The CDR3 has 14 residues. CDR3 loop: CAISFRTTYNEQFF. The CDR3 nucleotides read TGTGCCATCAGTTTCCGGACCACCTACAATGAGCAGTTCTTC.

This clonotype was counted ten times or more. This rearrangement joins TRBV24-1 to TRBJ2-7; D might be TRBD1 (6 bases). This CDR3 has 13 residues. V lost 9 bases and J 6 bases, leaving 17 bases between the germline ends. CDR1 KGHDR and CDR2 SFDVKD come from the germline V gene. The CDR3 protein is CATRQVARGEQYF. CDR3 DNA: TGTGCCACCCGACAGGTCGCCAGGGGCGAGCAGTACTTC.

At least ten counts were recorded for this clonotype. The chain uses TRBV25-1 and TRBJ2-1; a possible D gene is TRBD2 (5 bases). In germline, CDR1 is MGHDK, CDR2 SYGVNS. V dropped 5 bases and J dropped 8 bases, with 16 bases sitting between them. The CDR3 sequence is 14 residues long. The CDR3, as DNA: TGTGCCAGCAGTAGGTGGGAGAACCGCCATGAGCAGTTCTTC. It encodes CASSRWENRHEQFF.

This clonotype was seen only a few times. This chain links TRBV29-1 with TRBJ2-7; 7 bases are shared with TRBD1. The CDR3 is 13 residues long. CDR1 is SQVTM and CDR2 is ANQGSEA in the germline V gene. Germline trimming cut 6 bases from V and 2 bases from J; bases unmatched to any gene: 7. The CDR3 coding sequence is TGCAGCGTACGAACAGGGGAGACCTACGAGCAGTACTTC. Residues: CSVRTGETYEQYF.

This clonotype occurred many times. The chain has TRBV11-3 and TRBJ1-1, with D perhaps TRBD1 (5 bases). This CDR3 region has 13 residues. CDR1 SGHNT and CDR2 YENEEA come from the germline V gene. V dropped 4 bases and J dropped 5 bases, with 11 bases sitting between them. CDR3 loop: CASSSHGGTEAFF. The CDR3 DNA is TGTGCCAGCAGCTCACACGGGGGAACTGAAGCTTTCTTT.

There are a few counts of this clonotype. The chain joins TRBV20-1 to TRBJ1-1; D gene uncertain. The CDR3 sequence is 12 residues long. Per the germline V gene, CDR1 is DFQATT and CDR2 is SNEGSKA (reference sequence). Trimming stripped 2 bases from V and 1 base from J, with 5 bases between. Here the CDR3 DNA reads TGCAGTGCTAGACAGACGAACACTGAAGCTTTCTTT. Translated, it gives CSARQTNTEAFF.

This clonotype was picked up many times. In DNA form, the CDR3 reads TGTGCCAGCAGTTACCGACAGGGGGTGAACTACGAGCAGTACTTC. Amino acid sequence: CASSYRQGVNYEQYF. The chain joins TRBV6-2 or TRBV6-3 to TRBJ2-7; TRBD1 matches at 9 bases. Germline loops: CDR1 MNHEY, CDR2 SVGEGT. Trimming cost V 2 bases and J 3 bases; bases outside gene matches: 5. There are 15 residues in the CDR3.

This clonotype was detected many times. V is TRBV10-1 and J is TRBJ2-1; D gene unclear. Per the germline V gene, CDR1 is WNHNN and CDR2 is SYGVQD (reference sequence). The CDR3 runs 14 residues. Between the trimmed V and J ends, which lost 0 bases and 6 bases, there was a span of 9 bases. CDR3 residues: CASSESGPANEQFF. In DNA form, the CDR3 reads TGCGCCAGCAGTGAGTCCGGCCCCGCCAATGAGCAGTTCTTC.

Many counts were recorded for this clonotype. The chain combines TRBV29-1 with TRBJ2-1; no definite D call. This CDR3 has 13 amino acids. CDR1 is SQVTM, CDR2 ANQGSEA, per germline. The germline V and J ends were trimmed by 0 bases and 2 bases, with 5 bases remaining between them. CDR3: CSVEETTYNEQFF. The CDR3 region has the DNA TGCAGCGTTGAAGAAACTACCTACAATGAGCAGTTCTTC.

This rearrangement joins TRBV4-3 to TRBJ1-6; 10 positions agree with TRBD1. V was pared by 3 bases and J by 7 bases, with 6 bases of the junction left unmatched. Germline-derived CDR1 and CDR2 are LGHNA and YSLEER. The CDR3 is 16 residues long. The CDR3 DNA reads TGCGCCAGCAGCCACTCAGGACAGGGGGTAAATTCACCCCTCCACTTT. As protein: CASSHSGQGVNSPLHF.

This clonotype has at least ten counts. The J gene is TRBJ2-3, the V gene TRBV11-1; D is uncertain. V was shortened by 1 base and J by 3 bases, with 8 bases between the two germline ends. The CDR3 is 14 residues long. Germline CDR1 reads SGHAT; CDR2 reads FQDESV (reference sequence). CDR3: CASSLEPRTDTQYF. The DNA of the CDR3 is TGTGCCAGCAGCTTAGAGCCCCGGACAGATACGCAGTATTTT. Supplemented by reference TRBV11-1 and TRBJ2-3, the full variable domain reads EAEVAQSPRYKITEKSQAVAFWCDPISGHATLYWYRQILGQGPELLVQFQDESVVDDSQLPKDRFSAERLKGVDSTLKIQPAELGDSAMYLCASSLEPRTDTQYFGPGTRLTVL.

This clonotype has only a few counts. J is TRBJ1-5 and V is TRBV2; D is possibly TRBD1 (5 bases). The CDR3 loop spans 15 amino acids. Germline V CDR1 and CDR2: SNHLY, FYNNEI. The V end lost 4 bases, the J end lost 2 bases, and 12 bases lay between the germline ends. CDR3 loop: CASSVEGIGNQPQHF. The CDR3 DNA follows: TGTGCCAGCAGTGTGGAGGGGATAGGCAATCAGCCCCAGCATTTT.

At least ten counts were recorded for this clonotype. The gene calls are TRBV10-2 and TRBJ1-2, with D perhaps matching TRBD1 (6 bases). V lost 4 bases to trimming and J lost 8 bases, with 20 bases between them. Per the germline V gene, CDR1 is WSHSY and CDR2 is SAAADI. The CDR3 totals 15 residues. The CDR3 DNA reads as TGCGCCAGCAGTGGCTACAGGGTAAAGGGAGAAGGCTACACCTTC. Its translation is CASSGYRVKGEGYTF.

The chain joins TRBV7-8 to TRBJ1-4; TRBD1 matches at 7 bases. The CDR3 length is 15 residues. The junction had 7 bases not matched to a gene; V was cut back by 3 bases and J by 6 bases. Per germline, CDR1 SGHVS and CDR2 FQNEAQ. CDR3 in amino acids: CASSLYWQGDEKLFF. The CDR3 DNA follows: TGTGCCAGCAGCTTGTATTGGCAGGGGGATGAAAAACTGTTTTTT.

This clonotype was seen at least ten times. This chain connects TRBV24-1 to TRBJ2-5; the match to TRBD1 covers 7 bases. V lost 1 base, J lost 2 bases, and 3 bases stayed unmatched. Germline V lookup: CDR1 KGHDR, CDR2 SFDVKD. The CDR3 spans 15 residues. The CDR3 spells CATSDLGRGQETQYF. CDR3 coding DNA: TGTGCCACCAGTGATTTAGGCAGGGGGCAAGAGACCCAGTACTTC.

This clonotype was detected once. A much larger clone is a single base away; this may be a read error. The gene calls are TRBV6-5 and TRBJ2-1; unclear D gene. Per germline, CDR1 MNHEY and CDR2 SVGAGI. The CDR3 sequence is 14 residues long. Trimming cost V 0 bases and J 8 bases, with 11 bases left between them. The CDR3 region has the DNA TGTGCCAGCAGTTACTCCATTAGTCGCGATGAGCAGTTCTTC. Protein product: CASSYSISRDEQFF.

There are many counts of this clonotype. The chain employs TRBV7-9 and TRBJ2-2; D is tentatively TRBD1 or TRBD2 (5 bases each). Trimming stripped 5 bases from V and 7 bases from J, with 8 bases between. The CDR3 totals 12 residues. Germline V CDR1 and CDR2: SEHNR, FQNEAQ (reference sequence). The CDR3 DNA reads TGTGCCAGCAGCGGGGGTTACGGGGAGCTGTTTTTT. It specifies CASSGGYGELFF.

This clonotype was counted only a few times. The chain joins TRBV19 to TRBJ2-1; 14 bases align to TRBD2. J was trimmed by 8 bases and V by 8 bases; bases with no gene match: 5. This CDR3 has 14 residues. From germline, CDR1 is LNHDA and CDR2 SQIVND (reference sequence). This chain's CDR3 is CASQTSGRAHEQFF. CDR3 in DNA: TGTGCCAGTCAGACTAGCGGGAGGGCCCATGAGCAGTTCTTC.

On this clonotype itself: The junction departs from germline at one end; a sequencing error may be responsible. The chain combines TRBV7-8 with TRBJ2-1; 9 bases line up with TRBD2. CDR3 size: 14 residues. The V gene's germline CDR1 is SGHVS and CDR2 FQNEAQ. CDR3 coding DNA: TGTGCCAGCAGCATAGCGGGGGCCTACAATGAGCAGTTCTTC. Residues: CASSIAGAYNEQFF.

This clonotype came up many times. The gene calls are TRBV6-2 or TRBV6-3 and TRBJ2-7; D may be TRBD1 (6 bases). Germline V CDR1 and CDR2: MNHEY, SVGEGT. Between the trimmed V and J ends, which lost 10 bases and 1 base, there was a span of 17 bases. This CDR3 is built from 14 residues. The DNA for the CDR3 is TGTGCCACTCGTGGGCAGGGGAGATCCTACGAGCAGTACTTC. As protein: CATRGQGRSYEQYF.

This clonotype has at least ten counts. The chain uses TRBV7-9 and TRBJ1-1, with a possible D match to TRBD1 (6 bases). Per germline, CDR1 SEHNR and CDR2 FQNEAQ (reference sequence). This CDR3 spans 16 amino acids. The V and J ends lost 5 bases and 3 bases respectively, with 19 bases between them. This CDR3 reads CASSHPPGARDTEAFF. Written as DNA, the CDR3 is TGTGCCAGCAGCCACCCGCCAGGGGCGAGGGACACTGAAGCTTTCTTT.

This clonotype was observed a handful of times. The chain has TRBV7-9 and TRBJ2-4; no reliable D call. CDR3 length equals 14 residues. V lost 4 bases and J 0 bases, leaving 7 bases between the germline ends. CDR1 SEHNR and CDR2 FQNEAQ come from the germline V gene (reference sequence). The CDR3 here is CASSSDLAKNIQYF. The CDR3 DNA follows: TGTGCCAGCAGCTCCGATTTAGCCAAAAACATTCAGTACTTC.

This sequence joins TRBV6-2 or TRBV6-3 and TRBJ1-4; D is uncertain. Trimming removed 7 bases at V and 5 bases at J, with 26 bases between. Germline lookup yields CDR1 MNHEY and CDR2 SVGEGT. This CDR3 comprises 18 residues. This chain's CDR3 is CASTGGPLRSALNEKLFF. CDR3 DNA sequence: TGTGCCAGCACCGGCGGCCCACTCCGAAGTGCCCTCAATGAAAAACTGTTTTTT.